This T cell receptor (beta chain) was captured in a study of cytomegalovirus exposure and HLA in healthy donors. The PCR used 60 Vbeta and 13 Jbeta primers. Clones were read by immunoSEQ multiplex PCR, and TCRdb kept only the in-frame ones, dropping some. This sample has 95,000 to 150,000 clones, with over 65% found just once. Details on this clone: The antigen remains unidentified.

Donors were ostensibly healthy at sampling, although undocumented immune exposures were probable. Whole-study results and caveats: Data from an earlier analysis indicated that most TCR beta V segments were productive either about 87% or about 30% of the time. Analysis was carried out at a later point, and it linked a missense DCLRE1C variant to TCR beta V- and J-gene trimming.

CDR1 and CDR2 (germline): SGHRS, YFSETQ. The junction had 5 bases not matched to a gene; V was cut back by 3 bases and J by 2 bases. The CDR3 runs to 15 residues. The chain uses TRBV5-1 and TRBJ1-1; 9 bases align to TRBD1. What was sequenced was PBMCs. This receptor was obtained from a man aged 45 to 65 in good health and CMV-seronegative. CDR3 DNA: TGCGCCAGCAGCTCGTCGGGACAGGGCAACACTGAAGCTTTCTTT. Translated: CASSSSGQGNTEAFF.